These 3 T cell receptor beta chains came from one sample sequenced in a study of OX40 agonist ivuxolimab in advanced cancers. Assay used: immunoSEQ multiplex PCR; TCRdb lists only in-frame clones, some missing. The sample carries approximately 58,000 clones, roughly 80% recorded once. The sequences come from CD4+ or CD8+ T cells sorted from blood, collected in a trial of the OX40 agonist ivuxolimab. The receptors derive from an adult with an advanced solid tumor such as melanoma, head and neck, liver or kidney cancer.

The gene calls are TRBV27 and TRBJ1-1; D not resolved. The CDR3 runs to 14 residues. CDR1 is MNHEY, CDR2 SMNVEV, per germline (reference sequence). Deletions cut 0 bases from V and 5 bases from J, with 10 bases between. The CDR3 here is CASSLSPPGTEAFF. In nucleotides, the CDR3 is TGTGCCAGCAGTTTATCCCCCCCGGGGACTGAAGCTTTCTTT.

CDR3 region: CATSSQGPSYEQYF. DNA for the CDR3: TGTGCCACCTCTTCACAGGGGCCCTCCTACGAGCAGTACTTC. J is TRBJ2-7 and V is TRBV2, with 7 bases identical to TRBD1. Germline values: CDR1 SNHLY, CDR2 FYNNEI. V lost 10 bases to trimming and J lost 0 bases; unmatched junction nucleotides: 9. This CDR3 has 14 amino acids.

The V gene is TRBV6-5, the J gene TRBJ2-2; D possibly corresponds to TRBD2 (6 bases). Germline assignment: CDR1 MNHEY and CDR2 SVGAGI. V shed 7 bases and J shed 4 bases, with 16 bases lying between them. The CDR3 spans 15 residues. The CDR3 loop is CASNTRGAPTGELFF. CDR3 nucleotide sequence: TGTGCCAGCAACACACGCGGGGCCCCCACCGGGGAGCTGTTTTTT.